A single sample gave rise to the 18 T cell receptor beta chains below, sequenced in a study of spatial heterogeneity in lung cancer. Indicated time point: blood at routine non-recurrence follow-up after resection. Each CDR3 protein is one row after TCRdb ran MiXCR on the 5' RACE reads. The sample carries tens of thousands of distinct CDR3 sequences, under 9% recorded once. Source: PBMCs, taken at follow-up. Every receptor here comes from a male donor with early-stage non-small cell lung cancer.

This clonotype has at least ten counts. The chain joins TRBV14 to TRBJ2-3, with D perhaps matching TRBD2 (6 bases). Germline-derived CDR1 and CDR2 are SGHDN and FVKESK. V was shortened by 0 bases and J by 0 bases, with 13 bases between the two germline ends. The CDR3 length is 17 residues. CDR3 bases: TGTGCCAGCAGCCAAGAGGCCCATCTAGCGAGCACAGATACGCAGTATTTT. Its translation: CASSQEAHLASTDTQYF.

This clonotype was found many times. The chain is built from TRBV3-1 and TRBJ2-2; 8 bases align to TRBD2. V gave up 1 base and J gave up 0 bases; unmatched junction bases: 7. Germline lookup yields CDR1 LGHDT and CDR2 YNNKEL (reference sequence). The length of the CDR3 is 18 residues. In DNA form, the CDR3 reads TGTGCCAGCAGCCAAGTTATCACTAGCGGCGCGAACACCGGGGAGCTGTTTTTT. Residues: CASSQVITSGANTGELFF.

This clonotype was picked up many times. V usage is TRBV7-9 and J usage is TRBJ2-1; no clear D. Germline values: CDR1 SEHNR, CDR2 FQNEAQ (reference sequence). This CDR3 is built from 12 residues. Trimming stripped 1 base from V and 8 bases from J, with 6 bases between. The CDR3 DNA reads TGTGCCAGCAGCTTAGACCCGGATGAGCAGTTCTTC. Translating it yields CASSLDPDEQFF.

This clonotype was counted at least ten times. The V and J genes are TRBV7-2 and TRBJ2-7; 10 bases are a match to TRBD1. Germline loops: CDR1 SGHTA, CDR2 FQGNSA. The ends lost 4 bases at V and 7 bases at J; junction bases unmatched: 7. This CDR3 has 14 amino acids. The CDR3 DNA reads TGTGCCAGCAGCTCTAGACAGGGGGCTAGGGAGCAGTACTTC. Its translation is CASSSRQGAREQYF.

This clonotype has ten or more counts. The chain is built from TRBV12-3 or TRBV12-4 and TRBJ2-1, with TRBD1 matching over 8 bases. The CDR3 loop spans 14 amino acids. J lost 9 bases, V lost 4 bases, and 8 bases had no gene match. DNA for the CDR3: TGTGCCAGCAGTTCCGGACAGGGTTCGGGTGAGCAGTTCTTC. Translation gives CASSSGQGSGEQFF.

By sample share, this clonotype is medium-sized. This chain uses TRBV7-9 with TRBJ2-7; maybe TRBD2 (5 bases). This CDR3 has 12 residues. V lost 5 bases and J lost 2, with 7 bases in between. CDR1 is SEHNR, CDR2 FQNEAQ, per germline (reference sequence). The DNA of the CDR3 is TGTGCCAGCAGCCGGGATGCCTACGAGCAGTACTTC. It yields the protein CASSRDAYEQYF.

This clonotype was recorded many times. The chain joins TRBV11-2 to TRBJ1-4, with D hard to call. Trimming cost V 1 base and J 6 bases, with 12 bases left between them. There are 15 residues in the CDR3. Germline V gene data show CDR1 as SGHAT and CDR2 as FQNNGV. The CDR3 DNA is TGTGCCAGCAGCTTAGCCTCCCTAGAGTATGAAAAACTGTTTTTT. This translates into CASSLASLEYEKLFF.

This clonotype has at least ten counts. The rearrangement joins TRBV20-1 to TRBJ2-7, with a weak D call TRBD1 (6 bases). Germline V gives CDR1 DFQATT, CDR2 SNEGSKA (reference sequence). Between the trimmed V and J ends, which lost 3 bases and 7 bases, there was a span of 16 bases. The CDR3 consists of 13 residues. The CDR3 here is CSARGRGYGEQYF. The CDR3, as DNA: TGCAGTGCTAGGGGCAGGGGCTACGGGGAGCAGTACTTC.

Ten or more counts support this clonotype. The CDR3 nucleotides read TGCGCCAGCAGCACCCTGGGGGACAGTTATTCACCCCTCCACTTT. This gives the protein CASSTLGDSYSPLHF. The V and J genes are TRBV5-1 and TRBJ1-6, with 7 bases fitting TRBD1. With 4 bases clipped from V and 8 bases from J, the junction kept 9 bases outside the gene matches. Germline lookup yields CDR1 SGHRS and CDR2 YFSETQ. The CDR3 length is 15 residues.

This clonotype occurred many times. Here the CDR3 reads CASSQTNTGELFF. DNA for the CDR3: TGTGCCAGCAGCCAAACGAACACCGGGGAGCTGTTTTTT. The gene calls are TRBV3-1 and TRBJ2-2; D is unresolved. V was clipped by 2 bases and J by 0 bases, with 1 base between them. Germline CDR1 is LGHDT and CDR2 is YNNKEL (reference sequence). The CDR3 length is 13 residues.

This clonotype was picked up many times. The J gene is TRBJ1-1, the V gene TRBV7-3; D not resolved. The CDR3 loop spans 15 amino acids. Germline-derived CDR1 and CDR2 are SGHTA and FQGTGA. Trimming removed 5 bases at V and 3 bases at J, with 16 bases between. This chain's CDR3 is CASSLRLGGDTEAFF. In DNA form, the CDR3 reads TGTGCCAGCAGCCTCCGCCTGGGAGGTGACACTGAAGCTTTCTTT.

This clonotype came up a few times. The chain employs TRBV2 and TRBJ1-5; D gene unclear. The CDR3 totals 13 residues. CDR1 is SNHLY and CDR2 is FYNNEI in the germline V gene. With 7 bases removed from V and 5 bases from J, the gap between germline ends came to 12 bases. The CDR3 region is CASNWVEDQPQHF. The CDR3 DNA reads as TGTGCCAGCAACTGGGTTGAGGATCAGCCCCAGCATTTT.

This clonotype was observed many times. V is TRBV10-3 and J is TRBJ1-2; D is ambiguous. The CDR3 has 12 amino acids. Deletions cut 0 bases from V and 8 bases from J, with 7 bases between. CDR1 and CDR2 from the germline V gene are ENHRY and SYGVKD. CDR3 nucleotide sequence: TGTGCCATCAGTGAGTCCCTGGAGGGCTACACCTTC. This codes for CAISESLEGYTF.

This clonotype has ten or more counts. The CDR3 reads CATSTGQPHFQETQYF. CDR3 nucleotides: TGTGCCACCAGCACCGGACAGCCTCACTTCCAAGAGACCCAGTACTTC. V gene TRBV15 combines with J gene TRBJ2-5; tentatively, D is TRBD1 (6 bases). The CDR3 has 16 residues. Trimming pared 4 bases from V and 1 base from J, leaving 16 bases between. Germline-derived CDR1 and CDR2 are LNHNV and YYDKDF (reference sequence).

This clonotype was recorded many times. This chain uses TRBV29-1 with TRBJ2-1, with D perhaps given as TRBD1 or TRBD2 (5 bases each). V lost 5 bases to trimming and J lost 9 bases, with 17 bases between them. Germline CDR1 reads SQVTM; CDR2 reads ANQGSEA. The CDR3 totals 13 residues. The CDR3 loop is CSVPRGIGAEQFF. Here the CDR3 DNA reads TGCAGCGTTCCACGAGGGATCGGGGCTGAGCAGTTCTTC.

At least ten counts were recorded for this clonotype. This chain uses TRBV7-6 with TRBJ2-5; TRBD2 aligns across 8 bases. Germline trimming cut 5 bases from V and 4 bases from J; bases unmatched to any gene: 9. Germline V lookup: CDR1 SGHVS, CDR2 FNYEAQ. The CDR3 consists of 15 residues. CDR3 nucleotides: TGTGCCAGCAGCGACTACCTTACTAGCGGAGAGACCCAGTACTTC. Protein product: CASSDYLTSGETQYF.

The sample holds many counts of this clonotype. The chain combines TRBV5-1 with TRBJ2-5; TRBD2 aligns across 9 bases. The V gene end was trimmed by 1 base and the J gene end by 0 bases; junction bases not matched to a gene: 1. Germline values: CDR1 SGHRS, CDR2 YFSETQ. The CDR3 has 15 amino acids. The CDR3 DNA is TGCGCCAGCAGCTTGACTAGCGGGTACCAAGAGACCCAGTACTTC. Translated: CASSLTSGYQETQYF.

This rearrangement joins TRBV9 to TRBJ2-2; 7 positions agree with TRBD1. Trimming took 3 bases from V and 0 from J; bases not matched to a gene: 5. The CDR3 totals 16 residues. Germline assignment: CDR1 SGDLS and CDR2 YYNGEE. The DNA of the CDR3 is TGTGCCAGCAGCGCAAACAGGGGATCGAACACCGGGGAGCTGTTTTTT. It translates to CASSANRGSNTGELFF. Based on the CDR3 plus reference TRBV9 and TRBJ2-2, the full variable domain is DSGVTQTPKHLITATGQRVTLRCSPRSGDLSVYWYQQSLDQGLQFLIQYYNGEERAKGNILERFSAQQFPDLHSELNLSSLELGDSALYFCASSANRGSNTGELFFGEGSRLTVL.